This passage covers 28 T cell receptor beta chains from one sample sequenced in a study of response to subunit inactivated influenza vaccine. TCRdb recomputed calls from the RT-PCR reads with MiXCR, one row per CDR3 protein. There are about 480,000 distinct CDR3 sequences in the sample; roughly 23% occur only once, and 1.9% lies in the top ten. The sequenced sample was CD4+ T cells sorted from PBMCs, obtained around 5 days after vaccination. These receptors came from a man over 45 who received an inactivated influenza vaccine.

This clonotype showed up just a few times. V usage is TRBV6-1 and J usage is TRBJ2-7, with 7 bases identical to TRBD1. Germline assignment: CDR1 MNHNS and CDR2 SASEGT. Trimming cost V 7 bases and J 3 bases; bases outside gene matches: 9. CDR3 length: 14 residues. The CDR3 DNA follows: TGTGCCAGCAATCCAGGACAGGTGATCTACGAGCAGTACTTC. Translation gives CASNPGQVIYEQYF.

V gene TRBV6-2 or TRBV6-3 combines with J gene TRBJ2-1; 13 nucleotides align to TRBD2. The CDR3 is 19 residues long. CDR1 and CDR2 from the germline V gene are MNHEY and SVGEGT. Trimming cost V 8 bases and J 9 bases; bases outside gene matches: 22. This CDR3 is CASRMGFGSPGLAGSEQFF. The CDR3 nucleotides are TGTGCCAGCCGAATGGGGTTTGGCTCCCCGGGACTAGCGGGAAGTGAGCAGTTCTTC.

The rearrangement links TRBV28 to TRBJ1-5; D remains ambiguous. V lost 8 bases to trimming and J lost 2 bases, with 10 bases between them. CDR3 length equals 13 residues. Germline lookup yields CDR1 MDHEN and CDR2 SYDVKM. The CDR3 region is CASRTDGNQPQHF. In nucleotides, the CDR3 is TGTGCCAGCCGGACTGACGGCAATCAGCCCCAGCATTTT.

This clonotype turned up a few times. V gene TRBV7-6 combines with J gene TRBJ2-7; TRBD2 agrees at 10 bases. This CDR3 has 16 residues. The germline V gene has CDR1 SGHVS and CDR2 FNYEAQ. The V gene end was trimmed by 9 bases and the J gene end by 2 bases; junction bases not matched to a gene: 13. The CDR3 loop reads CASSLVAGGPAYEQYF. The CDR3 DNA reads as TGTGCCAGTAGCCTGGTAGCGGGAGGCCCAGCCTACGAGCAGTACTTC.

This chain joins TRBV20-1 and TRBJ2-5; the D call may be TRBD1 or TRBD2 (6 bases each). CDR1 DFQATT and CDR2 SNEGSKA come from the germline V gene (reference sequence). This CDR3 has 15 residues. The V and J ends lost 3 bases and 7 bases respectively, with 21 bases between them. CDR3 DNA sequence: TGCAGTGCTAGCGGTTCGAGGGGGGCCCTTGGGACCCAGTACTTC. It is translated as CSASGSRGALGTQYF.

This clonotype was counted at least ten times. This rearrangement joins TRBV5-1 to TRBJ1-1; 8 positions match TRBD1. This CDR3 is built from 14 residues. Germline-derived CDR1 and CDR2 are SGHRS and YFSETQ. V trimming: 6 bases; J trimming: 3 bases; junction bases outside the gene matches: 7. CDR3 sequence (DNA): TGCGCCAGCAAACAGGGGGTTGGAGACACTGAAGCTTTCTTT. Protein: CASKQGVGDTEAFF.

The rearrangement links TRBV7-9 to TRBJ2-1; a possible D gene is TRBD2 (6 bases). Germline-derived CDR1 and CDR2 are SEHNR and FQNEAQ (reference sequence). V was clipped by 7 bases and J by 3 bases, with 10 bases between them. The CDR3 runs 13 residues. The CDR3 is CASTKDYYNEQFF. The DNA of the CDR3 is TGTGCCAGCACCAAGGACTACTACAATGAGCAGTTCTTC.

This chain uses TRBV14 with TRBJ2-7; D is unresolved. The germline V gene has CDR1 SGHDN and CDR2 FVKESK. Trimming pared 5 bases from V and 1 base from J, leaving 15 bases between. The CDR3 is 15 amino acids. CDR3 bases: TGTGCCAGCAGCAGAACGCTGGGCGCATCCTACGAGCAGTACTTC. It is translated as CASSRTLGASYEQYF. Supplemented by reference TRBV14 and TRBJ2-7, the full variable domain reads EAGVTQFPSHSVIEKGQTVTLRCDPISGHDNLYWYRRVMGKEIKFLLHFVKESKQDESGMPNNRFLAERTGGTYSTLKVQPAELEDSGVYFCASSRTLGASYEQYFGPGTRLTVT.

The rearrangement links TRBV18 to TRBJ2-1; possible D gene TRBD2, 6 bases. V shed 3 bases and J shed 15 bases, with 18 bases lying between them. The CDR3 has 13 amino acids. In germline, CDR1 is KGHSH, CDR2 LQKENI. CDR3 region: CASSPGGVTVSFF. The CDR3 DNA is TGTGCCAGCTCACCCGGGGGAGTAACAGTATCGTTCTTC.

There are a few counts of this clonotype. V and J are TRBV2 and TRBJ2-1, with TRBD2 identical over 7 bases. This CDR3 comprises 14 residues. Germline trimming cut 8 bases from V and 10 bases from J; bases unmatched to any gene: 14. The germline CDR1 and CDR2 sequences are SNHLY and FYNNEI. CDR3 sequence (DNA): TGTGCCAGCGGTCTAGCGGTAGGGGCGGGGGAGCAGTTCTTC. It is translated as CASGLAVGAGEQFF. Drawing the rest from reference TRBV2 and TRBJ2-1, the complete variable domain is EPEVTQTPSHQVTQMGQEVILRCVPISNHLYFYWYRQILGQKVEFLVSFYNNEISEKSEIFDDQFSVERPDGSNFTLKIRSTKLEDSAMYFCASGLAVGAGEQFFGPGTRLTVL.

In this sample, this clonotype turned up many times. The J gene is TRBJ2-7, the V gene TRBV12-3 or TRBV12-4, with D possibly TRBD2 on 6 matching bases. The V end lost 3 bases, the J end lost 1 base, and 13 bases lay between the germline ends. The CDR3 extends over 15 amino acids. In nucleotides, the CDR3 is TGTGCCAGCAGTTTCGTACTAGCCGATTCCTACGAGCAGTACTTC. As protein: CASSFVLADSYEQYF.

This clonotype was observed at least ten times. As DNA, the CDR3 is TGTGCCAGCAGCTTGGTACGGGGTGATTCACCCCTCCACTTT. Translation gives CASSLVRGDSPLHF. The chain joins TRBV5-5 to TRBJ1-6, with D uncertain. The length of the CDR3 is 14 residues. Trimming removed 0 bases at V and 8 bases at J, with 9 bases between. CDR1 is SGHKS, CDR2 YYEKEE, per germline (reference sequence).

This clonotype showed up just a few times. V and J are TRBV11-3 and TRBJ2-5; unclear D gene. V was clipped by 5 bases and J by 5 bases, with 12 bases between them. The CDR3 is 13 amino acids. CDR1 is SGHNT, CDR2 YENEEA, per germline. CDR3 protein: CASSLHSAETQYF. In DNA form, the CDR3 reads TGTGCCAGCAGCCTCCACAGCGCGGAGACCCAGTACTTC.

The gene calls are TRBV5-4 and TRBJ2-5; D might be TRBD1 (6 bases). Trimming shortened V by 5 bases and J by 5 bases, and 13 bases separated the two germline ends. The CDR3 has 13 residues. Germline values: CDR1 SGHNT, CDR2 YYREEE (reference sequence). CDR3 in DNA: TGTGCCAGCAGTTTTACAGGGCTCGAGACCCAGTACTTC. Encoded protein: CASSFTGLETQYF. Using reference TRBV5-4 and TRBJ2-5 for the parts outside the CDR3, the full variable domain is ETGVTQSPTHLIKTRGQQVTLRCSSQSGHNTVSWYQQALGQGPQFIFQYYREEENGRGNFPPRFSGLQFPNYSSELNVNALELDDSALYLCASSFTGLETQYFGPGTRLLVL.

This clonotype was seen a handful of times. The chain joins TRBV29-1 to TRBJ1-2; maybe TRBD1 (5 bases). Per germline, CDR1 SQVTM and CDR2 ANQGSEA. This CDR3 has 12 residues. The V end was cut by 7 bases, the J end by 7 bases, with 16 bases between. The CDR3 bases are TGCAGCGGTGCTTGGAGGGGTGGTGGCTACACCTTC. This sequence encodes CSGAWRGGGYTF.

This chain connects TRBV15 to TRBJ2-5; D gene unclear. Germline V gene lookup returns CDR1 LNHNV and CDR2 YYDKDF (reference sequence). This CDR3 contains 12 residues. The V gene lost 3 bases and the J gene lost 5 bases, with 7 bases spanning the gap. In nucleotides, the CDR3 is TGTGCCACCAGCAGGGCCTTGGAGACCCAGTACTTC. It codes for CATSRALETQYF.

The table lists this clonotype with many counts. The rearrangement links TRBV20-1 to TRBJ1-5, with D possibly matching TRBD1 (6 bases). There are 13 residues in the CDR3. The V end was cut by 5 bases, the J end by 7 bases, with 15 bases between. Germline CDR1 reads DFQATT; CDR2 reads SNEGSKA (reference sequence). The DNA of the CDR3 is TGCAGTGCTTCTGACAGGTCCGGGCAGCCCCAGCATTTT. This translates into CSASDRSGQPQHF.

This chain joins TRBV4-2 and TRBJ2-6, with 10 bases aligning to TRBD1. From germline, CDR1 is LGHNA and CDR2 YNFKEQ. V lost 8 bases to trimming and J lost 0 bases; unmatched junction nucleotides: 7. This CDR3 is built from 17 residues. For the CDR3, the DNA is TGTGCCAGCGCAGACAGGGGGCGCGCCTCTGGGGCCAACGTCCTGACTTTC. The encoded protein is CASADRGRASGANVLTF.

The V gene is TRBV7-9, the J gene TRBJ2-2; D is unclear. Germline V gene sequence: CDR1 SEHNR, CDR2 FQNEAQ (reference sequence). Trimming pared 0 bases from V and 4 bases from J, leaving 6 bases between. This CDR3 comprises 14 residues. CDR3 coding DNA: TGTGCCAGCAGCTTAGCGCGATCCACCGGGGAGCTGTTTTTT. Amino acid sequence: CASSLARSTGELFF.

This clonotype occurred a few times. The chain employs TRBV7-8 and TRBJ2-5; 9 nucleotides align to TRBD1. V shed 1 base, J shed 5 bases, and the junction held 8 bases outside the gene matches. Germline V gene data show CDR1 as SGHVS and CDR2 as FQNEAQ. The CDR3 loop spans 16 amino acids. This CDR3 is CASSLETGGLGETQYF. The CDR3 nucleotides read TGTGCCAGCAGCTTAGAGACAGGGGGATTGGGGGAGACCCAGTACTTC. Full variable domain (remainder filled in from reference TRBV7-8 and TRBJ2-5): GAGVSQSPRYKVAKRGQDVALRCDPISGHVSLFWYQQALGQGPEFLTYFQNEAQLDKSGLPSDRFFAERPEGSVSTLKIQRTQQEDSAVYLCASSLETGGLGETQYFGPGTRLLVL.

This rearrangement joins TRBV2 to TRBJ2-7; no clear D gene. V lost 2 bases to trimming and J lost 2 bases, with 13 bases between them. Germline V CDR1 and CDR2: SNHLY, FYNNEI. This CDR3 has 15 amino acids. The DNA of the CDR3 is TGTGCCAGCAGTGAATTAGACCGCCCTCCCTACGAGCAGTACTTC. Its translation is CASSELDRPPYEQYF.

The genes are TRBV30 and TRBJ2-1; a weak D match, TRBD2 (6 bases). The CDR3 spans 15 residues. The germline gives CDR1 GTSNPN, CDR2 SVGIG (reference sequence). Trimming took off 3 bases at V and 6 bases at J, with 18 bases between the two ends. CDR3 DNA: TGTGCCTGGAGATCGGGACTGATTAGGGGCAATGAGCAGTTCTTC. The encoded protein is CAWRSGLIRGNEQFF.

This chain connects TRBV6-5 to TRBJ1-6; 7 bases match TRBD1. The CDR3 extends over 18 amino acids. Germline V gives CDR1 MNHEY, CDR2 SVGAGI. V shed 2 bases, J shed 0 bases, and the junction held 7 bases outside the gene matches. CDR3 protein: CASSYAGQSSSYNSPLHF. In DNA, the CDR3 is TGTGCCAGCAGTTACGCGGGACAGTCGAGCTCCTATAATTCACCCCTCCACTTT.

The rearrangement joins TRBV5-1 to TRBJ2-2; 10 bases agree with TRBD1. Germline CDR1 reads SGHRS; CDR2 reads YFSETQ. This CDR3 has 15 amino acids. V gave up 3 bases and J gave up 3 bases; unmatched junction bases: 2. In nucleotides, the CDR3 is TGCGCCAGCAGCTGGGGACAGGGGTACACCGGGGAGCTGTTTTTT. Protein: CASSWGQGYTGELFF.

V gene TRBV11-2 combines with J gene TRBJ2-6, with D perhaps matching TRBD1 or TRBD2 (6 bases each). The V end was cut by 5 bases, the J end by 1 base, with 18 bases between. This CDR3 has 18 residues. Looked up from germline, CDR1 is SGHAT and CDR2 is FQNNGV. The CDR3 reads CASSPRSGEVSGANVLTF. DNA of the CDR3: TGTGCCAGCAGCCCCAGGTCAGGGGAGGTTTCTGGGGCCAACGTCCTGACTTTC.

The V call is TRBV20-1, the J call TRBJ1-5; maybe TRBD1 (5 bases). V lost 6 bases to trimming and J lost 6 bases, with 21 bases between them. Germline CDR1 and CDR2: DFQATT and SNEGSKA (reference sequence). CDR3 length: 15 amino acids. The CDR3 spells CSAPTGQGRGQPQHF. The CDR3 nucleotides read TGCAGTGCACCGACCGGGCAGGGCCGCGGTCAGCCCCAGCATTTT.

V gene TRBV11-2 combines with J gene TRBJ2-5; D unclear. V was trimmed by 4 bases and J by 2 bases, leaving 5 bases between them. CDR3 length equals 12 residues. Germline V lookup: CDR1 SGHAT, CDR2 FQNNGV. CDR3 sequence: CASSYFQETQYF. The CDR3 DNA is TGTGCCAGCAGCTATTTTCAAGAGACCCAGTACTTC.

The genes are TRBV3-1 and TRBJ2-3; D gene unclear. V was clipped by 1 base and J by 6 bases, with 14 bases between them. This CDR3 region has 15 residues. In germline, CDR1 is LGHDT, CDR2 YNNKEL (reference sequence). DNA of the CDR3: TGTGCCAGCAGCCAAGGTGTGTGGGAAGGGGATACGCAGTATTTT. It yields the protein CASSQGVWEGDTQYF.